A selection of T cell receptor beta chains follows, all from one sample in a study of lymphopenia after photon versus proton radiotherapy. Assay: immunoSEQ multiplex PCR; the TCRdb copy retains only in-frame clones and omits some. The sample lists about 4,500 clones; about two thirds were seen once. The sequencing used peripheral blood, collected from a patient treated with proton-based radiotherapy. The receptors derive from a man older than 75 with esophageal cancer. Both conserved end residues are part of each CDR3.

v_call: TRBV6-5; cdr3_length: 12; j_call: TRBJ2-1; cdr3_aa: CASSYAWNEQFF
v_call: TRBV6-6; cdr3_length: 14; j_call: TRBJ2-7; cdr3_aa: CASTLGGLNYEQYF
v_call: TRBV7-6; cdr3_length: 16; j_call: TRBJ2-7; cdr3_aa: CASSLVYSRDGSEQYF
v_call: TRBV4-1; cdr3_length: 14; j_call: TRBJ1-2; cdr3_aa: CASSQPGVPYGYTF
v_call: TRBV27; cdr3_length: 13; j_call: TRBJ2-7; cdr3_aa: CATRRQGSYEQYF
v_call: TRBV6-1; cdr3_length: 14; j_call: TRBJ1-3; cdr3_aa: CASRQAGSGNTIYF
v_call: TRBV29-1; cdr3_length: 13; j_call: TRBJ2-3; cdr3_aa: CSVDSGITDTQYF
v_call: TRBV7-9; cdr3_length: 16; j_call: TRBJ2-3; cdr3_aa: CASSFRIAGPADTQYF
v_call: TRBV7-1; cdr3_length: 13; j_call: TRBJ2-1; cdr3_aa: CASSLGGGGEQFF
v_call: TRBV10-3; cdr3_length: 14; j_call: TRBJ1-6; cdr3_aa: CAISSGKLESPLHF
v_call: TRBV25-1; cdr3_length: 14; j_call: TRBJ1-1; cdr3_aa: CASSELNRDTEAFF
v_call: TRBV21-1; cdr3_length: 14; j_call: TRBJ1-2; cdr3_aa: CASRTAGGNYGYTF
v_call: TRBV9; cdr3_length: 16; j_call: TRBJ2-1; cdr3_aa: CASSVVFGGSYNEQFF
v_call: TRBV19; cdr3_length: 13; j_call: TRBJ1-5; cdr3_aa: CATGGLSNQPQHF
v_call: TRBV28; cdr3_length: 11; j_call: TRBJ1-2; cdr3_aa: CASSFVYGYTF
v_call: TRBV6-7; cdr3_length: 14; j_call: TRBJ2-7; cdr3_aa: CASSYAWTDYEQYF
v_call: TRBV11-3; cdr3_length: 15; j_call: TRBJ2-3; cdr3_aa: CASSPPTGGADTQYF
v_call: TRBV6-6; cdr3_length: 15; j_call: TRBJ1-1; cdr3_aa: CASSPGRIMNTEAFF
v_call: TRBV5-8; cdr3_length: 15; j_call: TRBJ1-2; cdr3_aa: CASDLYRGLNYGYTF
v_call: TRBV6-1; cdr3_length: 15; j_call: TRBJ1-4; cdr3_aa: CASSGRTGTNEKLFF
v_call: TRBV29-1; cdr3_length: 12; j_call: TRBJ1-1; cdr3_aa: CSVGGGNTEAFF
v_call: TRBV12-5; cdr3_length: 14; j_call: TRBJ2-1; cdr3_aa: CASGYGDSRPEQFF
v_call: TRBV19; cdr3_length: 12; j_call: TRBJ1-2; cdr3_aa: CASSHGWYGYTF
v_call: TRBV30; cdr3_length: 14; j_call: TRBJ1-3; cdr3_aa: CAWIDRDSGNTIYF
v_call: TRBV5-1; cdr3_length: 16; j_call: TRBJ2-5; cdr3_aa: CASSLSSGGPEETQYF
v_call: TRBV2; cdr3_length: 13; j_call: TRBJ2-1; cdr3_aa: CASDPRGNNEQFF
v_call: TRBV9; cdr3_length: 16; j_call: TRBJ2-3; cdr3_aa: CASSKDGTRNTDTQYF
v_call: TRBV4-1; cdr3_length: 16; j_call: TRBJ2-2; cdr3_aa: CASSQDPGGNTGELFF
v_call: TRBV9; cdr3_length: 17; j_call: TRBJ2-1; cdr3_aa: CASSVAATSGPYNEQFF
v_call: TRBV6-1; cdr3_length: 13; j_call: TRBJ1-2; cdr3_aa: CASRTGTGYGYTF
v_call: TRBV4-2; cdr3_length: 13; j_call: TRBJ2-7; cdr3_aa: CASSQAGNYEQYF
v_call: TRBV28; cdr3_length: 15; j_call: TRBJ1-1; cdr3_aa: CASRTAGVRNTEAFF
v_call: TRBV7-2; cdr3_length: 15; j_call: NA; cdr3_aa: CASSLAPVREYEQYF
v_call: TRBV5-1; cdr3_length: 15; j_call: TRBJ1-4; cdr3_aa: CASSLAGTEGEKLFF
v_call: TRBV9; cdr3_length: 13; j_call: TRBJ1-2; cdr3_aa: CASSVGTGVGYTF
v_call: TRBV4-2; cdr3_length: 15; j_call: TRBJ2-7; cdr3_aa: CASSLWDSFSYEQYF
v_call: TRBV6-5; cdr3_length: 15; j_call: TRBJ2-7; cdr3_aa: CASRATSALSYEQYF
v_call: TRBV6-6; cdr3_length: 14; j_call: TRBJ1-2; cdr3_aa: CASSRGRFGDGYTF
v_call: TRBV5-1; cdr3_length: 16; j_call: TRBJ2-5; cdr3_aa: CASSLDGGTRVETQYF
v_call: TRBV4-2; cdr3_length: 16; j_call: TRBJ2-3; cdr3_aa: CASSLRPAGSTDTQYF
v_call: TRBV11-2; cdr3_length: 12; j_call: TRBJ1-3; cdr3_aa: CASSHSGNTIYF
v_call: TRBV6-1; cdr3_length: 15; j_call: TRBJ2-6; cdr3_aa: CASTGAFSGANVLTF
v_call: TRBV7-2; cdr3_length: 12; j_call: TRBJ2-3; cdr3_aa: CASSSSVFGQYF
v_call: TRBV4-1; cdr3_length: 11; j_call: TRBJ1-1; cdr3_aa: CAAGVNTEAFF
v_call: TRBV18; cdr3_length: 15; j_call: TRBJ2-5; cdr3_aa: CASQAPQGARGTQYF
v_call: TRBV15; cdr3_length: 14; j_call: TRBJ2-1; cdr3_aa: CATSRVGPGHEQFF
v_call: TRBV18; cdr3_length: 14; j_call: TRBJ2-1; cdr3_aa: CASSSTTGPSEQFF
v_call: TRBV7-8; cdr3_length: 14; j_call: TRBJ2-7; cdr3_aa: CASSLGGFDYEQYF
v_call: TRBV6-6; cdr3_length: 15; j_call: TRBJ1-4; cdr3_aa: CASSARLAGNEKLFF
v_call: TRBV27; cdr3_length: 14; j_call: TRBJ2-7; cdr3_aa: CASSLWQGGHEQYF
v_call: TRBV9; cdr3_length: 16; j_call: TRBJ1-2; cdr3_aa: CASSVETDPPNYGYTF
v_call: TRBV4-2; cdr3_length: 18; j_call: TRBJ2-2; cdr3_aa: CASSQGLAGGQDTGELFF
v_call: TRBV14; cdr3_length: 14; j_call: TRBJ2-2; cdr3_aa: CASRGTSYTGELFF
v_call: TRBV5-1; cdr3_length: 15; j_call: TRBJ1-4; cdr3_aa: CASSLAGGTNEKLFF
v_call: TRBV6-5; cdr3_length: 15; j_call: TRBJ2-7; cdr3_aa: CASSSGTGGSHEQYF
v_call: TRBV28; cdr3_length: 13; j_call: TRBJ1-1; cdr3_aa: CASRNDEVREAFF
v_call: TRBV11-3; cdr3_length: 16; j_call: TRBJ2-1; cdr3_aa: CASSLETGRSYNEQFF
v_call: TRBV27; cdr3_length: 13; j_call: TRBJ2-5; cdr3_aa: CASSPRWQETQYF
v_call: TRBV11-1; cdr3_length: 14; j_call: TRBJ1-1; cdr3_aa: CASSLDGAGTEAFF